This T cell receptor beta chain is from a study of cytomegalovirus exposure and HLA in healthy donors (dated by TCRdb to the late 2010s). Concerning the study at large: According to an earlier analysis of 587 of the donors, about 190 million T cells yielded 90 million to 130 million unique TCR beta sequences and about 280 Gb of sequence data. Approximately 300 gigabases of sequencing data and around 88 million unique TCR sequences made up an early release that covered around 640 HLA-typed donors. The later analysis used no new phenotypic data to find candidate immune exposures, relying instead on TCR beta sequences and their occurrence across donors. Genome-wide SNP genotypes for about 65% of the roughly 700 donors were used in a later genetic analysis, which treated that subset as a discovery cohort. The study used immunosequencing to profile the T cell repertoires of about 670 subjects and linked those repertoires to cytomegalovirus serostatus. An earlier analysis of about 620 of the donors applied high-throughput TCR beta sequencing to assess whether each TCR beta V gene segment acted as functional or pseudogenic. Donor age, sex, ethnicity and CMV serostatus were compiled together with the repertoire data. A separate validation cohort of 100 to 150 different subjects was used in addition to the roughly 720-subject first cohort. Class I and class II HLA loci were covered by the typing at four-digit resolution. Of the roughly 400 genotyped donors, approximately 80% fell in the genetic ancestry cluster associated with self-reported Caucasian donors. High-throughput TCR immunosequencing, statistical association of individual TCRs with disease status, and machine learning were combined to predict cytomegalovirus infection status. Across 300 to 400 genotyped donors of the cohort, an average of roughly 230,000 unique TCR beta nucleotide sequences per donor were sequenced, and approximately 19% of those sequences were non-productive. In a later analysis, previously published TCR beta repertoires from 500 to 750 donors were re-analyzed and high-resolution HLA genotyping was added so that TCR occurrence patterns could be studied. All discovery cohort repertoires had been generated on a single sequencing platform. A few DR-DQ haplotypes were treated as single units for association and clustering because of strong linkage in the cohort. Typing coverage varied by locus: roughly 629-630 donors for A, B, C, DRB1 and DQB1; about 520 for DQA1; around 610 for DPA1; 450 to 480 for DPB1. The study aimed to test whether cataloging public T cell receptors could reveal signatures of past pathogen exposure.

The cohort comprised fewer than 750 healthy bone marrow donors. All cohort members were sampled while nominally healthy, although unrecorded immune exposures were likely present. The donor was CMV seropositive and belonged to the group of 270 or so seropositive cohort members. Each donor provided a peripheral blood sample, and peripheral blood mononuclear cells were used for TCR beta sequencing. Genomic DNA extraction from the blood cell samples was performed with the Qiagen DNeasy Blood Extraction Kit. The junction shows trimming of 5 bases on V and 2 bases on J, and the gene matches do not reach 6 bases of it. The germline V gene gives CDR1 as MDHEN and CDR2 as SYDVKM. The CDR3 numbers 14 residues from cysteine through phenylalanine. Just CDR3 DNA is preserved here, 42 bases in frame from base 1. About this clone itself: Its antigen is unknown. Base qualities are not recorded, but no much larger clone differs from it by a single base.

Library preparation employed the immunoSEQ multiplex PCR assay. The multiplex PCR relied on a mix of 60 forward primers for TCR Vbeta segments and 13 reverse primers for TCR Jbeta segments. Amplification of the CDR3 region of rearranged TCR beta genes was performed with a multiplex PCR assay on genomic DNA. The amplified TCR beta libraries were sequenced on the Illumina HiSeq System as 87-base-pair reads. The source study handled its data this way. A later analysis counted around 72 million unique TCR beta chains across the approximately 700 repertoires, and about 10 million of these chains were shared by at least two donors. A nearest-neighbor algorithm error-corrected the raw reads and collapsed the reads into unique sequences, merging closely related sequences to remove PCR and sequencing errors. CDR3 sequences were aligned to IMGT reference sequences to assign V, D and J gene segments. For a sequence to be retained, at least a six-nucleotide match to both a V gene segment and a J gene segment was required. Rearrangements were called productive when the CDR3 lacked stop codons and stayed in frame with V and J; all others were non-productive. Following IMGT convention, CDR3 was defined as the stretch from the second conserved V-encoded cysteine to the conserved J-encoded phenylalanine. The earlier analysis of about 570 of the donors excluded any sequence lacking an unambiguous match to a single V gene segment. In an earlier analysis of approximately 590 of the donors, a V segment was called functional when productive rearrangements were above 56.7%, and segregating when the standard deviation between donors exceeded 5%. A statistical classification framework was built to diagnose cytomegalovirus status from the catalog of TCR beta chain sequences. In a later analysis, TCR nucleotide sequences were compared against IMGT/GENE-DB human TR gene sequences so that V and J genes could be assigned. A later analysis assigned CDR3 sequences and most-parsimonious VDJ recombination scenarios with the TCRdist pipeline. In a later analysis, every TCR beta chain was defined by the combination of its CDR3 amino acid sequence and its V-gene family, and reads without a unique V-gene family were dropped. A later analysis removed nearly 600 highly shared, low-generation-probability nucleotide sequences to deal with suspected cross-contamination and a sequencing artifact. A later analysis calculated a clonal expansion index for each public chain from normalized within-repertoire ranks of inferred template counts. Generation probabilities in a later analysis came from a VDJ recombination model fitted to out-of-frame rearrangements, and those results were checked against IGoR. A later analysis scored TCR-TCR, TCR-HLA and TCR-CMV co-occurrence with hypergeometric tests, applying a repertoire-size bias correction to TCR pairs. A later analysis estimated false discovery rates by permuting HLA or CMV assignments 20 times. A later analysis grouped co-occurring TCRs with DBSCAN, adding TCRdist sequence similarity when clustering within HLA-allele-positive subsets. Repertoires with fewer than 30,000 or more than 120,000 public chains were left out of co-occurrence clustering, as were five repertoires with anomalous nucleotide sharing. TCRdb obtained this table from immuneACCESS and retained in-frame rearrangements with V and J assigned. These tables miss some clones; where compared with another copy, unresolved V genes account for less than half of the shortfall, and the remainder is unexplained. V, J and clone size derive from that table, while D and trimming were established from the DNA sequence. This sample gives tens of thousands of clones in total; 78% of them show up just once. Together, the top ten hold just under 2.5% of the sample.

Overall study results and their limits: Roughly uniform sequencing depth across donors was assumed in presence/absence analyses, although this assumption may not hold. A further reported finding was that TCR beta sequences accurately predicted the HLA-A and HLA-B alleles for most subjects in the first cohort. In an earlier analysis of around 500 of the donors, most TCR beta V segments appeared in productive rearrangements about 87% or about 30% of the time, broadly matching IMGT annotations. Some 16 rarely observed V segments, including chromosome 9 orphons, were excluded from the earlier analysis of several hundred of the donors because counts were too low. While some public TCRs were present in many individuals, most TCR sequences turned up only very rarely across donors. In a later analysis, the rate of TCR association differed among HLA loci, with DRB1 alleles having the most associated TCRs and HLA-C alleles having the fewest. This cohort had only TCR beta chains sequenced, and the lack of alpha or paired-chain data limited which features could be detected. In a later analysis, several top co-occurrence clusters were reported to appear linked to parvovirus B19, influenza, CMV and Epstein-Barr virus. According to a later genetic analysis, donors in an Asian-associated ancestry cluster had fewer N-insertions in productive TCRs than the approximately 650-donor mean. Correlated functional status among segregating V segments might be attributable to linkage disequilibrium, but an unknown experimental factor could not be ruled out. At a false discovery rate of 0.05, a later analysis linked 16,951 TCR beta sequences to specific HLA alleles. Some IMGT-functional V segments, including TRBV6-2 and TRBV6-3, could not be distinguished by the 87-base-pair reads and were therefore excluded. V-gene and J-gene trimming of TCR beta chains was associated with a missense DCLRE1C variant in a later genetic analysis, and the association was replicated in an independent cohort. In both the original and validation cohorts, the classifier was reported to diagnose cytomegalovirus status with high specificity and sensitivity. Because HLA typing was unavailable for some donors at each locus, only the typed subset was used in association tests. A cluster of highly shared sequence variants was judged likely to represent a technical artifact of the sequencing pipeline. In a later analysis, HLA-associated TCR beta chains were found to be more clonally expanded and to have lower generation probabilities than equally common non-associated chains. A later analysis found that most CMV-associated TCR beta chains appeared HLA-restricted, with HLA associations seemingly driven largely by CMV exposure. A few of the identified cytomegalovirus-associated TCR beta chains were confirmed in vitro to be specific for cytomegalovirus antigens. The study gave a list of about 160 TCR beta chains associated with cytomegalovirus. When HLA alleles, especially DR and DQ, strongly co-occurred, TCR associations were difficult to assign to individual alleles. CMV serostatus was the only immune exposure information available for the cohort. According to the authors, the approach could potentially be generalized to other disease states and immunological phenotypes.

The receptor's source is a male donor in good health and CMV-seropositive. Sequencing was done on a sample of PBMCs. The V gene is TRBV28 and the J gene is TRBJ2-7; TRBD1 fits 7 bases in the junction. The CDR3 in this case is CASSTGTVAYEQYF. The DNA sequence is TGTGCCAGCAGTACCGGGACAGTAGCCTACGAGCAGTACTTC. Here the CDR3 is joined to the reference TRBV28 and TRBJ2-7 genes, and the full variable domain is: DVKVTQSSRYLVKRTGEKVFLECVQDMDHENMFWYRQDPGLGLRLIYFSYDVKMKEKGDIPEGYSVSREKKERFSLILESASTNQTSMYLCASSTGTVAYEQYFGPGTRLTVT.